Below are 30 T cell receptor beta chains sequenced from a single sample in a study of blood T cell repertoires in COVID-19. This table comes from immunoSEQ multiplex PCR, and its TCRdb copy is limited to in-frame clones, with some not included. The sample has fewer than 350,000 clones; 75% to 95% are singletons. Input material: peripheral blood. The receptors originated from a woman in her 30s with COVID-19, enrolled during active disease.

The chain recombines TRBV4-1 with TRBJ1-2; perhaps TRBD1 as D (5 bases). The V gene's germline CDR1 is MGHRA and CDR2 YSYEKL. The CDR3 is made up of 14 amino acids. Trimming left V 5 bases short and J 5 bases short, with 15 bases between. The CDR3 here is CASSSRVGGYGYTF. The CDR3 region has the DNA TGCGCCAGCAGCTCCCGGGTTGGGGGGTATGGCTACACCTTC.

The CDR3 reads CASSQTNRNSPLHF. CDR3 DNA sequence: TGTGCCAGCAGCCAAACCAACAGGAATTCACCCCTCCACTTT. V usage is TRBV3-1 (or the pseudogene TRBV3-2) and J usage is TRBJ1-6; D might be TRBD1 (5 bases). The CDR3 loop spans 14 amino acids. V lost 2 bases, J lost 7 bases, and 9 bases lay in between. Germline V lookup: CDR1 LGHDT, CDR2 YNNKEL (reference sequence).

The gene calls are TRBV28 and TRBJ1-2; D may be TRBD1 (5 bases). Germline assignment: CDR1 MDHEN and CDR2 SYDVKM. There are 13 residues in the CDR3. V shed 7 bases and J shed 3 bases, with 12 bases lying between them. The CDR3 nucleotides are TGTGCCAGCACCGAGACAGAGGACTATGGCTACACCTTC. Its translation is CASTETEDYGYTF.

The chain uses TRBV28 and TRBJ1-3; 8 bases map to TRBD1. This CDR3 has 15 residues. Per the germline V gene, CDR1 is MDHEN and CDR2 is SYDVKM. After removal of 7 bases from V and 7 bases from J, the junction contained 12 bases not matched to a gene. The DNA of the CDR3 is TGTGCCAGCACCGTACCCGGACAGGGTCGGAACACCATATATTTT. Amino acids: CASTVPGQGRNTIYF.

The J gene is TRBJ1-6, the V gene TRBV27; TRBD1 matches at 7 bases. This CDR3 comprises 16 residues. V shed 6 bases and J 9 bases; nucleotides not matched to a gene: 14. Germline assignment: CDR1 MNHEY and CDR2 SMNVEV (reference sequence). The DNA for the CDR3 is TGTGCCAGCAGCCTACAGGGGTACCCAGTAGGTTCACCCCTCCACTTT. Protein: CASSLQGYPVGSPLHF.

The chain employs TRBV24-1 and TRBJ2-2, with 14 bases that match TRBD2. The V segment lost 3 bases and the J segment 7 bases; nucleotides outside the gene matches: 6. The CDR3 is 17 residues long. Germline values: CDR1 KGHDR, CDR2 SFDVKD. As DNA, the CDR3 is TGTGCCACCAGTGATCCGACTAGCGGGAGGGTCGGCGGGGAGCTGTTTTTT. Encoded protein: CATSDPTSGRVGGELFF.

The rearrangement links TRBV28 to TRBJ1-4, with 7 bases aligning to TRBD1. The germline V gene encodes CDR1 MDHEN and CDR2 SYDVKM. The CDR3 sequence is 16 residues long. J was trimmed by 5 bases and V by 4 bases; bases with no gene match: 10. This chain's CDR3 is CASSSLEQGKNEKLFF. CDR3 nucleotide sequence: TGTGCCAGCAGTTCGCTGGAACAGGGGAAAAATGAAAAACTGTTTTTT.

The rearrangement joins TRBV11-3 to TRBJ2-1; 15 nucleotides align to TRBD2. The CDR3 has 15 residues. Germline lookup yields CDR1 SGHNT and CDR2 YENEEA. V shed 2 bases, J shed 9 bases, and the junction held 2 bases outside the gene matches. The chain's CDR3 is CASSLRTSGRGEQFF. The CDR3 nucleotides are TGTGCCAGCAGCTTAAGGACTAGCGGGAGGGGTGAGCAGTTCTTC.

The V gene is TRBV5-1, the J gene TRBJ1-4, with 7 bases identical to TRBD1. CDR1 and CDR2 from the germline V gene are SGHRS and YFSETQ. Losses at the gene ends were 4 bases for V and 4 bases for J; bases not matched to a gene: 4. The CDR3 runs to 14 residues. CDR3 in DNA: TGCGCCAGCAGCGGGGGACAGTATAATGAAAAACTGTTTTTT. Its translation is CASSGGQYNEKLFF.

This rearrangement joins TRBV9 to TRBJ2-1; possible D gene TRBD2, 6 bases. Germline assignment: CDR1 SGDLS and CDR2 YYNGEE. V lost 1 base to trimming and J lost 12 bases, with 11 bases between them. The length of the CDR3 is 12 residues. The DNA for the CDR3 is TGTGCCAGCAGCGTAAGTGAGGGAGGGCAGTTCTTC. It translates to CASSVSEGGQFF.

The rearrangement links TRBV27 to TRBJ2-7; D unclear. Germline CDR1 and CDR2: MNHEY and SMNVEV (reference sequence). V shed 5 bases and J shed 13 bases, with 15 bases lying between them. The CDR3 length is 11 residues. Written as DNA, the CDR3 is TGTGCCAGCAGTGTAAACAGAAAGCCCTACTTC. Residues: CASSVNRKPYF.

CDR3 sequence reads: CASSKELAFPDEQYF. In DNA, the CDR3 is TGTGCCAGCTCGAAGGAACTAGCCTTTCCCGACGAGCAGTACTTC. The chain carries TRBV2 and TRBJ2-7; tentatively, D is TRBD2 (6 bases). The germline V gene has CDR1 SNHLY and CDR2 FYNNEI. This CDR3 contains 15 residues. V was cut by 8 bases and J by 5 bases, with 22 bases left in between.

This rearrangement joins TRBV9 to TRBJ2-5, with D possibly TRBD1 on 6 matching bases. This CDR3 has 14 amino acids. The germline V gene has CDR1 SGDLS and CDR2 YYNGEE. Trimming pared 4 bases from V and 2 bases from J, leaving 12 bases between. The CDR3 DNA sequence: TGTGCCAGCAGCCTACCAGGGGCGCAAGAGACCCAGTACTTC. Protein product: CASSLPGAQETQYF.

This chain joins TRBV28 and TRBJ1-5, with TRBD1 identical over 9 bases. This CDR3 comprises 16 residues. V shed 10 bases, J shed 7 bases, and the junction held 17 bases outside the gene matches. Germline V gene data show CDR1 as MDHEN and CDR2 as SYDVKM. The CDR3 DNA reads TGTGCCACCACCAAAATAACGACAGGGGGGGGACAGCCCCAGCATTTT. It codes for CATTKITTGGGQPQHF. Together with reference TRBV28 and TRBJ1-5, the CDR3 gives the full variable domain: DVKVTQSSRYLVKRTGEKVFLECVQDMDHENMFWYRQDPGLGLRLIYFSYDVKMKEKGDIPEGYSVSREKKERFSLILESASTNQTSMYLCATTKITTGGGQPQHFGDGTRLSIL.

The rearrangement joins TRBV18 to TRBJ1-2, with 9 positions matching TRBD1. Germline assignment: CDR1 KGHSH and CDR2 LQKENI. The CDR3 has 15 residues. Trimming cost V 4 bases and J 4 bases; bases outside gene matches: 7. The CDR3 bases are TGTGCCAGCTCACTGGACAGGGGAACACCCTATGGCTACACCTTC. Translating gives CASSLDRGTPYGYTF.

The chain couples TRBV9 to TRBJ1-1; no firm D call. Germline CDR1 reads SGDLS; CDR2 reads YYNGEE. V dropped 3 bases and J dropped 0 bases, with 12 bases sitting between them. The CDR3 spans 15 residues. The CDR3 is CASSGGMGMNTEAFF. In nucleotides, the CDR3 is TGTGCCAGCAGCGGCGGGATGGGGATGAACACTGAAGCTTTCTTT.

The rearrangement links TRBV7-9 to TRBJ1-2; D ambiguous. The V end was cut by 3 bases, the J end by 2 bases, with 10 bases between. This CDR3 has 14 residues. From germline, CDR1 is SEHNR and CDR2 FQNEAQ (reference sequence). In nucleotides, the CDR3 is TGTGCCAGCAGCTTTGGGAGCACAAACTATGGCTACACCTTC. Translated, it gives CASSFGSTNYGYTF.

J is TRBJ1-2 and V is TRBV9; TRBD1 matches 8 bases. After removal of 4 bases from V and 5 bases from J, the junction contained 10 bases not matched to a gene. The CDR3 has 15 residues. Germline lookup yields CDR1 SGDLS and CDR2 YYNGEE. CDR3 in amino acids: CASSIRDRFAYGYTF. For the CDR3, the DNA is TGTGCCAGCAGCATTCGGGACAGGTTCGCTTATGGCTACACCTTC.

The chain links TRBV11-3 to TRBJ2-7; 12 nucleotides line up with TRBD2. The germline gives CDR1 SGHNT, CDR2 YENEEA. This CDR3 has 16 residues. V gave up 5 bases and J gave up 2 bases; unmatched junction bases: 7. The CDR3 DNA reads TGTGCCAGCAGCGGATTACTAGCGGGAGGCGCCTACGAGCAGTACTTC. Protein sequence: CASSGLLAGGAYEQYF.

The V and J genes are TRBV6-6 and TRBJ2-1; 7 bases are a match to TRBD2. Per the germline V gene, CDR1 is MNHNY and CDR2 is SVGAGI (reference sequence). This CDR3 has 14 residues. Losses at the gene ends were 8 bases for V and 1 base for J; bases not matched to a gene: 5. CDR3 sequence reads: CASHLADSYNEQFF. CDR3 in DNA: TGTGCCAGCCATCTAGCGGATTCCTACAATGAGCAGTTCTTC.

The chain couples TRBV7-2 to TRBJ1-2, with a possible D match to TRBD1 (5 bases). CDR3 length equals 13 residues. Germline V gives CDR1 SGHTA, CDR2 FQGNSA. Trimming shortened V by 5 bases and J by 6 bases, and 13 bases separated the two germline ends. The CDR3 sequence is CASSIRQPDGYTF. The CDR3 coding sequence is TGTGCCAGCAGCATCCGACAGCCCGATGGCTACACCTTC.

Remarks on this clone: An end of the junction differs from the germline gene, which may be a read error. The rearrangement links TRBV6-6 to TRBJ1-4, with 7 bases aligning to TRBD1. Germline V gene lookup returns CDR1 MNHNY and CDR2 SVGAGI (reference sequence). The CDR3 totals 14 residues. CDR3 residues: CASSYSQGGEKLIF. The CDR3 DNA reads TGTGCCAGCAGTTACTCGCAGGGGGGTGAAAAACTGATTTTT.

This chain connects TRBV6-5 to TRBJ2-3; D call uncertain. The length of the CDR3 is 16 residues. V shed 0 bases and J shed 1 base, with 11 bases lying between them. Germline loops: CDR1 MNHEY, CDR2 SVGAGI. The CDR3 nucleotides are TGTGCCAGCAGTTACTCGAGTCACGCCGGCACAGATACGCAGTATTTT. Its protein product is CASSYSSHAGTDTQYF.

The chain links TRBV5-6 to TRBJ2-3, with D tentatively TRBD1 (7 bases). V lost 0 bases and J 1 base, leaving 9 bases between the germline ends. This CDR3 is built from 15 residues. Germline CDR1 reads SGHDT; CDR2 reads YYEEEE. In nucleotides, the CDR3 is TGTGCCAGCAGCTTGGGCAGGGGGGGCACAGATACGCAGTATTTT. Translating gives CASSLGRGGTDTQYF.

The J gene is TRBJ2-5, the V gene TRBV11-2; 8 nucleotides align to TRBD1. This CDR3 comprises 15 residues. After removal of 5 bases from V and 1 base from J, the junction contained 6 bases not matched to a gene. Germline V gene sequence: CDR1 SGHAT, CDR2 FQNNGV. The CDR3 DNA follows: TGTGCCAGCAGCACGGTACAGGGGGTCCAAGAGACCCAGTACTTC. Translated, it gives CASSTVQGVQETQYF.

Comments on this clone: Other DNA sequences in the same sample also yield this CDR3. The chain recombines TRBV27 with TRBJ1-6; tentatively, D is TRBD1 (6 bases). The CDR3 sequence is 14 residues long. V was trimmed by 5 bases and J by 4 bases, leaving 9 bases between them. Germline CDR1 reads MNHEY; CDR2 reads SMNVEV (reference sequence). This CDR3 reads CASSPRGYNSPLHF. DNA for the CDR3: TGTGCCAGCAGTCCCAGGGGATATAATTCACCCCTCCACTTT.

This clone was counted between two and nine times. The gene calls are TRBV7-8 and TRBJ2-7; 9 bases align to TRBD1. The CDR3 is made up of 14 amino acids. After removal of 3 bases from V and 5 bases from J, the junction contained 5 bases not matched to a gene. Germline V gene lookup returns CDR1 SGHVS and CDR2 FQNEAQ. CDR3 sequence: CASSFGQGFDEQYF. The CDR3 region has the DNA TGTGCCAGCAGCTTCGGACAGGGGTTCGACGAGCAGTACTTC.

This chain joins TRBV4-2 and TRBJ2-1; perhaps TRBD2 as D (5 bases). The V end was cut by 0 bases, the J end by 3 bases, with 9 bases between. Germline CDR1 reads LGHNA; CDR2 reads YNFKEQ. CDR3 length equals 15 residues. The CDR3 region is CASSQERELYNEQFF. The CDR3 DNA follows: TGTGCCAGCAGCCAAGAGAGGGAGCTCTACAATGAGCAGTTCTTC.

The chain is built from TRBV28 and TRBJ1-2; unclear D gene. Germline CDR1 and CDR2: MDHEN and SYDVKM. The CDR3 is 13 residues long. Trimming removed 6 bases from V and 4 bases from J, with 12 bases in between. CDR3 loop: CASSPSFFYGYTF. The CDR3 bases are TGTGCCAGCAGCCCCTCTTTCTTCTATGGCTACACCTTC.

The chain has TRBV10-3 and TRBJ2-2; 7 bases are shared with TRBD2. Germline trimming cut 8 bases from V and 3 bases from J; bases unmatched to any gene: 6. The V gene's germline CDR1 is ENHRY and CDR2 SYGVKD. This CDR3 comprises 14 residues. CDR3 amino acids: CAIGAGRDTGELFF. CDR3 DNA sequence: TGTGCCATCGGAGCGGGACGGGACACCGGGGAGCTGTTTTTT.